This T cell receptor beta chain was recorded in a study of vaccination and CD4 T cells after COVID-19. Background on the study: Each of the control cultures got a CEFX pool, an HIV-1 Nef pool, or no peptide.

As for this clonotype: Its specificity is not known.

Cultured CD4+ T-cell DNA underwent Oncomine TCR Beta short-read sequencing. Genomic DNA was isolated from cultured CD4+ T cells. MiXCR, applied by TCRdb to the PCR reads, yields one record per CDR3 protein. The table has roughly 11,000 distinct CDR3 sequences, roughly 62% seen once. V shed 2 bases and J shed 2 bases, with 10 bases lying between them. The CDR3 has 15 residues. Germline V gene data show CDR1 as MDHEN and CDR2 as SYDVKM. Indicated treatment: approximately 9-day PBMC culture with coronavirus spike peptide pools or control peptides (ViraFEST assay). Sequenced: CD4+ T cells from blood, cultured in vitro. The sequence was collected from a human donor who had recovered from COVID-19. The chain joins TRBV28 to TRBJ2-1, with a tentative D call TRBD1 (5 bases). The CDR3 sequence is CASSLPLQAYNEQFF. CDR3 coding DNA: TGTGCCAGCAGTTTACCACTACAGGCCTACAATGAGCAGTTCTTC.